The rows below give T cell receptor beta chains drawn from one sample of a study of T cells in Graves' hyperthyroidism and ophthalmopathy. TCRdb re-analysed the multiplex PCR reads in MiXCR, keeping a single row per CDR3 protein. There are more than 350,000 distinct CDR3 sequences in the sample; roughly 15% occur only once, and 15% to 20% lies in the top ten. The material sequenced was blood. Receptors were obtained from an older woman with Graves' ophthalmopathy. Each CDR3 is given with its conserved first and last residue. The D gene is left open where the match is weak. A clone size is listed for some rows: how often the clone was seen (once, few, many), or a class if it is expanded.

D | size | J | V | CDR3
. | few | TRBJ2-3 | TRBV29-1 | CSVERGWGTDTQYF
. | many | TRBJ2-5 | TRBV18 | CASSHEGTPEETQYF
. | many | TRBJ2-7 | TRBV6-1 | CASSGRTRPLAYEQYF
. | . | TRBJ2-2 | TRBV2 | CASRTDRNTGELFF
TRBD1 | many | TRBJ1-5 | TRBV7-2 | CASSSQGDQPQHF
TRBD2 | many | TRBJ2-5 | TRBV5-1 | CASSVTRLAGVQETQYF
. | many | TRBJ2-1 | TRBV7-8 | CASSLVADNEQFF
TRBD1 | many | TRBJ2-7 | TRBV6-1 | CASRTTGGGDEQYF
. | many | TRBJ2-3 | TRBV20-1 | CSARDAQGGDTQYF
TRBD1 | . | TRBJ2-7 | TRBV6-1 | CATGVGTGGTEQYF
. | . | TRBJ1-1 | TRBV6-5 | CASSSPTGRDTEAFF
TRBD2 | few | TRBJ2-5 | TRBV5-1 | CASSRPGTSGPQETQYF
. | many | TRBJ2-3 | TRBV20-1 | CSAGLGGGHTQYF
. | few | TRBJ2-6 | TRBV12-3/TRBV12-4 | CASSSPGRARGANVLTF
TRBD2 | many | TRBJ2-2 | TRBV11-2 | CASSPQLAGGTGELFF
. | few | TRBJ2-1 | TRBV6-5 | CASSYSSGTPNEQFF
TRBD1 | . | TRBJ2-7 | TRBV27 | CASSLREGTGQYF
TRBD2 | few | TRBJ2-3 | TRBV7-9 | CASSPPWREFYTQYF
. | many | TRBJ2-1 | TRBV20-1 | CSARDLNEQFF
TRBD2 | many | TRBJ2-7 | TRBV7-9 | CASSPTGLAGIYEQYF
. | few | TRBJ2-7 | TRBV3-1 | CASRPLDSCEQYF
TRBD1 | . | TRBJ1-4 | TRBV12-3/TRBV12-4 | CASGGTGSNEKLFF
TRBD2 | . | TRBJ2-2 | TRBV6-1 | CASNRMTSVAGELFF
TRBD1 | many | TRBJ2-7 | TRBV11-2 | CASSRDRGSGEQYF
. | few | TRBJ2-6 | TRBV7-9 | CASSLGGQSFSGANVLTF
. | . | TRBJ1-4 | TRBV20-1 | CSAGTGPTNEKLFF
. | . | TRBJ1-2 | TRBV2 | CASSAASRNYGYTF
. | . | TRBJ2-1 | TRBV19 | CASSIAGGREQFF
TRBD2 | many | TRBJ2-1 | TRBV7-6 | CASSLSGTYNEQFF
TRBD2 | many | TRBJ2-7 | TRBV6-1 | CASSYRASGGYEQYF
. | many | TRBJ2-2 | TRBV2 | CASGGETMNTGELFF
. | many | TRBJ2-7 | TRBV6-1 | CASSITASYEQYF
. | few | TRBJ1-1 | TRBV5-1 | CASSLALGKNTEAFF
TRBD2 | many | TRBJ2-1 | TRBV7-2 | CASSRRTSGQDEQFF
TRBD2 | many | TRBJ2-1 | TRBV7-6 | CASSLLTGLAEYNEQFF
TRBD2 | many | TRBJ2-5 | TRBV28 | CASSLTSGGLETQYF
TRBD2 | many | TRBJ2-5 | TRBV7-9 | CASSSPRGGRRETQYF
TRBD2 | many | TRBJ2-5 | TRBV5-1 | CASSVRLAGVMETQYF
TRBD1 | few | TRBJ2-1 | TRBV12-3/TRBV12-4 | CANPRGPYNEQFF
. | many | TRBJ2-7 | TRBV6-2/TRBV6-3 | CASEGGASYEQYF
TRBD1 | many | TRBJ1-4 | TRBV7-8 | CASSGDRLANEKLFF
TRBD1 | few | TRBJ2-3 | TRBV18 | CASSPRDRLEDTQYF
. | many | TRBJ2-2 | TRBV13 | CASSLASHTGELFF
. | . | TRBJ2-1 | TRBV12-5 | CASGLSGSYNEQFF
TRBD2 | . | TRBJ2-1 | TRBV2 | CASSPNRLAGIEQFF
TRBD2 | many | TRBJ2-3 | TRBV9 | CASSAWTSTSTDTQYF
. | . | TRBJ1-1 | TRBV5-6 | CASSLEAGAWRTEAFF